This TCR beta chain was documented in a study of cytomegalovirus exposure and HLA in healthy donors. This clone has just one count. Its antigen is still unknown. The primer mix had 60 Vbeta and 13 Jbeta primers. Measured with immunoSEQ multiplex PCR; TCRdb has only the in-frame clones, and not every one. Among roughly 120,000 clones listed, around 68% were seen once. The CDR3 is 14 amino acids. V trimming: 5 bases; J trimming: 6 bases; junction bases outside the gene matches: 7. Germline CDR1 and CDR2: MNHNY and SVGAGI (reference sequence). Findings of the study overall: High specificity and sensitivity for cytomegalovirus status were reported for the classifier.

This chain links TRBV6-6 with TRBJ1-2, with 9 bases identical to TRBD1. The TCR originated in a woman in her forties or fifties in good health and CMV-seropositive. Material for sequencing was PBMCs. The CDR3 DNA follows: TGTGCCAGCAGTCCACAACAGGGGGCGCATGGCTACACCTTC. Protein sequence: CASSPQQGAHGYTF.